The rows below give T cell receptor beta chains drawn from one sample of a study of HIV-infected patients and healthy controls. Using its own MiXCR run on the 5' RACE reads, TCRdb lists one record per CDR3 protein. The table lists several thousand distinct CDR3 sequences, 20% of them singletons. The starting material was blood, obtained during antiretroviral therapy. The receptor source for this set is an adult with HIV infection. Each CDR3 is given with its conserved first and last residue. D genes are given only for firm matches. Clone sizes are given selectively: once, few, many, or a class where the clone is expanded.

size	length	V	J	D	DNA	CDR3
few	15	TRBV2	TRBJ2-2	TRBD1	TGTGCCAGCAGTTCTGGACAGGGTCGCACCGGGGAGCTGTTTTTT	CASSSGQGRTGELFF
medium-sized	16	TRBV28	TRBJ1-5	.	TGTGCCAGCAGCTCCTTCGACGACAGCTTCAATCAGCCCCAGCATTTT	CASSSFDDSFNQPQHF
many	14	TRBV7-9	TRBJ1-1	TRBD1	TGTGCCAGCAGCTCGCTGGGACAGGGGTTTGAAGCTTTCTTT	CASSSLGQGFEAFF
medium-sized	13	TRBV7-9	TRBJ2-3	.	TGTGCCAGCAGCTTGGACAGCACAGATACGCAGTATTTT	CASSLDSTDTQYF
medium-sized	13	TRBV6-5	TRBJ2-5	.	TGTGCCAGCAGTCACGGTGTGCAAGAGACCCAGTACTTC	CASSHGVQETQYF
medium-sized	13	TRBV2	TRBJ2-3	.	TGTGCCAGCAGCTCCCATTTTCCTGATACGCAGTATTTT	CASSSHFPDTQYF
.	14	TRBV11-2	TRBJ2-2	TRBD1	TGTGCCAGCAGTCCGACAGGGTTCACCGGGGAGCTGTTTTTT	CASSPTGFTGELFF
medium-sized	14	TRBV4-2	TRBJ1-1	.	TGTGCCAGCAGCCCAGGGATCATGAACACTGAAGCTTTCTTT	CASSPGIMNTEAFF
few	14	TRBV10-3	TRBJ2-7	TRBD1	TGTGCCATCAGGACAGGACAGGGTCTTGCCGAGCAGTACTTC	CAIRTGQGLAEQYF
few	14	TRBV10-2	TRBJ1-5	.	TGCGCCAGCAGTGAGGACGATAGCAATCAGCCCCAGCATTTT	CASSEDDSNQPQHF
many	15	TRBV12-3/TRBV12-4	TRBJ2-7	TRBD2	TGTGCCAGCAGTCCTAGCGGGGGGGCCCTAGGAGAGCAGTACTTC	CASSPSGGALGEQYF
many	12	TRBV19	TRBJ1-1	.	TGTGCCAGTAGTATCCAAGACACTGAAGCTTTCTTT	CASSIQDTEAFF
medium-sized	18	TRBV25-1	TRBJ2-3	TRBD2	TGTGCCAGCAGTGGGACTAGCGGGGGGGCGTCCGGCACAGATACGCAGTATTTT	CASSGTSGGASGTDTQYF
medium-sized	15	TRBV3-1	TRBJ2-1	TRBD2	TGTGCCAGCAGCCGTACTAGCGGGGGGGCCGATGAGCAGTTCTTC	CASSRTSGGADEQFF
.	15	TRBV5-1	TRBJ2-3	.	TGCGCCAGCAGCTTGAGTGGGGGGGCCGTAGATACGCAGTATTTT	CASSLSGGAVDTQYF
.	17	TRBV6-5	TRBJ1-2	.	TGTGCCAGCAGTTACTGGTCCATTTCCCTAGGGGCGGAAGGCTACACCTTC	CASSYWSISLGAEGYTF
medium-sized	16	TRBV7-9	TRBJ2-7	.	TGTGCCAGCAGCTTAGCGTTGGGGGGGCGAACCTACGAGCAGTACTTC	CASSLALGGRTYEQYF
many	14	TRBV7-2	TRBJ1-2	.	TGTGCCAGCAGCTTACAGGGATTCGACTATGGCTACACCTTC	CASSLQGFDYGYTF
medium-sized	19	TRBV7-3	TRBJ2-1	TRBD2	TGTGCCAGCAGCGGACCGGGACTAGCGGGGGAGAGCTCCTACAATGAGCAGTTCTTC	CASSGPGLAGESSYNEQFF
.	20	TRBV3-1	TRBJ2-3	.	TGTGCCAGCAGCCAAGATTTAGTTGGGGAAACAGGGATTTTATCAGATACGCAGTATTTT	CASSQDLVGETGILSDTQYF
many	11	TRBV7-9	TRBJ2-1	.	TGTGCCAGCAGCGACATAGGTGAGCAGTTCTTC	CASSDIGEQFF
many	12	TRBV29-1	TRBJ2-3	.	TGCAGCGCGTCTCCGGGGATAGATACGCAGTATTTT	CSASPGIDTQYF
medium-sized	18	TRBV5-1	TRBJ2-7	TRBD2	TGCGCCAGCAGCTTGGGGCCCCGGACTAGCGGGGTACCCTACGAGCAGTACTTC	CASSLGPRTSGVPYEQYF
medium-sized	14	TRBV5-5	TRBJ1-5	.	TGTGCCAGCAGCTTGGGCAGGGGCAATCAGCCCCAGCATTTT	CASSLGRGNQPQHF
medium-sized	15	TRBV2	TRBJ2-5	TRBD2	TGTGCCAGCTGTGGACTAGCGGCCCCCCAAGAGACCCAGTACTTC	CASCGLAAPQETQYF
many	14	TRBV6-2/TRBV6-3	TRBJ2-7	.	TGTGCCAGCAGTTACGACAGAGGGATCTACGAGCAGTACTTC	CASSYDRGIYEQYF
medium-sized	16	TRBV5-4	TRBJ1-1	.	TGTGCCAGCAGCTTGGTGGCAGGGCCGATGAACACTGAAGCTTTCTTT	CASSLVAGPMNTEAFF
medium-sized	15	TRBV4-3	TRBJ2-1	.	TGCGCCAGCAGCCAAGCGTCTCATGGGGCCAGTGAGCAGTTCTTC	CASSQASHGASEQFF
many	17	TRBV11-3	TRBJ2-3	TRBD2	TGTGCCAGCAGGTCTCTAGCGGGGGGGCGCGGCACAGATACGCAGTATTTT	CASRSLAGGRGTDTQYF
.	13	TRBV7-8	TRBJ2-1	.	TGTGCCAGCACCCCTTGGCCCTACAATGAGCAGTTCTTC	CASTPWPYNEQFF
.	14	TRBV10-2	TRBJ2-7	.	TGCGCCAGCAGTGAGGGCCCGGAGGGCTACGAGCAGTACTTC	CASSEGPEGYEQYF
many	14	TRBV4-1	TRBJ2-1	.	TGCGCCAGCAGCCGGGAACCTAACAACAATGAGCAGTTCTTC	CASSREPNNNEQFF
medium-sized	15	TRBV7-2	TRBJ2-3	.	TGTGCCAGCACCACGGGTAGCGGATACACAGATACGCAGTATTTT	CASTTGSGYTDTQYF
many	16	TRBV6-6	TRBJ2-3	.	TGTGCCAGCAAATTGGTAGATTGGGGGCCCACAGATACGCAGTATTTT	CASKLVDWGPTDTQYF
many	13	TRBV7-2	TRBJ2-7	.	TGTGCCAGCAGCGCCCTTCAGGGAAGGGAGCAGTACTTC	CASSALQGREQYF
many	13	TRBV19	TRBJ1-1	.	TGTGCCAGTAGTACGAGAATTAACACTGAAGCTTTCTTT	CASSTRINTEAFF
many	16	TRBV19	TRBJ1-1	TRBD1	TGTGCCAGTAGTATATCGACAGGGATTATGAACACTGAAGCTTTCTTT	CASSISTGIMNTEAFF
medium-sized	18	TRBV24-1	TRBJ1-5	TRBD1	TGTGCCACCAGTGATTTCCGGCAGGGGGCGCGTAGCAATCAGCCCCAGCATTTT	CATSDFRQGARSNQPQHF
medium-sized	16	TRBV7-9	TRBJ2-1	TRBD2	TGTGCCAGCAGCTTTGTAGCGGGGGCTTCCTACAATGAGCAGTTCTTC	CASSFVAGASYNEQFF
.	15	TRBV6-2/TRBV6-3	TRBJ2-2	.	TGTGCCAGCAGTTACTCGAAGGGGGGTCCCGGGGAGCTGTTTTTT	CASSYSKGGPGELFF
.	16	TRBV5-1	TRBJ2-4	TRBD1	TGCGCCAGCAGCTTGGTTTTACAGGGGGCCCAAAACATTCAGTACTTC	CASSLVLQGAQNIQYF
many	13	TRBV6-1	TRBJ2-3	.	TGTGCCAGCACAACTGGGGGGCCAGATACGCAGTATTTT	CASTTGGPDTQYF
many	13	TRBV14	TRBJ2-3	.	TGTGCCAGCAGCCAAGGCACCACAGATACGCAGTATTTT	CASSQGTTDTQYF
medium-sized	16	TRBV5-6	TRBJ2-7	.	TGTGCCAGCAGCTTGGGGGAGGAAGGGGACCAATACGAGCAGTACTTC	CASSLGEEGDQYEQYF
medium-sized	14	TRBV3-1	TRBJ1-4	TRBD1	TGTGCCAGCAGCCTAAGGGGGCTGGTTGAAAAACTGTTTTTT	CASSLRGLVEKLFF
.	12	TRBV6-2/TRBV6-3	TRBJ2-3	.	TGTGCCAGCAGTCTCCCCCCGTATACGCAGTATTTT	CASSLPPYTQYF
.	14	TRBV7-9	TRBJ1-5	.	TGTGCCATCAGCTCCTCGACAGTGAATCAGCCCCAGCATTTT	CAISSSTVNQPQHF
few	13	TRBV14	TRBJ1-1	.	TGTGCCAGCAGCCACGGAGGGAACACTGAAGCTTTCTTT	CASSHGGNTEAFF
medium-sized	14	TRBV6-5	TRBJ1-6	.	TGTGCCAGCAGTTACGAGGCGGTCGGTTCACCCCTCCACTTT	CASSYEAVGSPLHF
many	22	TRBV4-1	TRBJ2-1	TRBD2	TGCGCCAGCAGCCAAGATAACGGGGGACTAGCGGGGGGACCGGGCCCCCAGACTGAGCAGTTCTTC	CASSQDNGGLAGGPGPQTEQFF